The clone carrying this T cell receptor beta chain was picked up many times. What it binds is not known. This specimen comes from a study of identical twins. The CDR3 contains 16 residues. Germline V gene data show CDR1 as SGHAT and CDR2 as FQNNGV. The V segment lost 2 bases and the J segment 7 bases; nucleotides outside the gene matches: 8. TCRdb itself ran the 5' RACE reads through MiXCR, one entry per CDR3 protein. The table lists around 100,000 distinct CDR3 sequences, 5.9% of them singletons. Study observations and caveats: Analyses of zero insertions could, in part, be confounded by invariant MAIT and iNKT cells. Less excess twin sharing appeared in beta out-of-frame sequences.

This receptor was taken from a woman aged 50 to 60 in good health. The sequenced material came from memory T cells sorted from blood. This chain joins TRBV11-2 and TRBJ2-1; 10 bases line up with TRBD2. CDR3 nucleotides: TGTGCCAGCAGCTTACTAACTAGCGGGACGGGGAATGAGCAGTTCTTC. Translated, it gives CASSLLTSGTGNEQFF.